This T cell receptor beta chain was sequenced during a study of T cells in localized non-small cell lung cancer. A remark on this clone: Its cognate antigen is unknown.

Sequencing was performed with immunoSEQ multiplex PCR; in TCRdb, only in-frame clones are kept and a portion is missing. The top ten clones hold around 1.7% of a sample with under 150,000 clones, more than 70% of them seen once. The V and J ends lost 3 bases and 6 bases respectively, with 10 bases between them. Germline CDR1 and CDR2: LNHDA and SQIVND (reference sequence). The CDR3 loop spans 13 amino acids. Study outcomes and limitations: Higher blood T cell density tracked longer overall survival. Researchers found a median roughly 50 of the top 100 tumor clones in adjacent lung.

The source was peripheral blood, collected before any cancer treatment. The sequence was collected from an older female donor with stage I lung adenocarcinoma. V and J are TRBV19 and TRBJ2-3; no firm D call. Here the CDR3 reads CASSMLLGDTQYF. In DNA, the CDR3 is TGTGCCAGTAGTATGCTCCTTGGGGATACGCAGTATTTT.